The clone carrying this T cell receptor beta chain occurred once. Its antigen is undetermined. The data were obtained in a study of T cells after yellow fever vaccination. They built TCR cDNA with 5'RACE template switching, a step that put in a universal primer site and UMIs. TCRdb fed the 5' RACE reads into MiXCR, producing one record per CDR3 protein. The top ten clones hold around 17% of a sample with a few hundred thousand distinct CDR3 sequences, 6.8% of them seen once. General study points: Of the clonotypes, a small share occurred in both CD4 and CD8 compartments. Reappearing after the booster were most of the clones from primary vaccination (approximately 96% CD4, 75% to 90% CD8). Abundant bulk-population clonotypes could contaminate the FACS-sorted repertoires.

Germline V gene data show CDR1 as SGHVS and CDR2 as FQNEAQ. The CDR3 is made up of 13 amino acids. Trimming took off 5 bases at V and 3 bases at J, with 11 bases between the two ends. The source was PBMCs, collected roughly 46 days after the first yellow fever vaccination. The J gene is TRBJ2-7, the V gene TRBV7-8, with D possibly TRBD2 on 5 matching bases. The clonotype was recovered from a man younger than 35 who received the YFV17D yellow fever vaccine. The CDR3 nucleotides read TGTGCCAGCAGCCACGGGATAGGCTACGAGCAGTACTTC. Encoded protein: CASSHGIGYEQYF.